These 11 T cell receptor beta chains came from one sample sequenced in a study of blood T cell repertoires in COVID-19. Produced via immunoSEQ multiplex PCR; TCRdb's table is partial and in-frame only. The data show over 95,000 clones, more than 70% seen once. Sample: peripheral blood. These receptors came from a woman in her seventies who had recovered from COVID-19.

The chain is built from TRBV15 and TRBJ2-5, with 7 bases identical to TRBD2. Trimming at V came to 0 bases and at J to 5 bases, leaving 6 bases not matched to a gene. From germline, CDR1 is LNHNV and CDR2 YYDKDF (reference sequence). The CDR3 is 15 amino acids. CDR3 nucleotide sequence: TGTGCCACCAGCAGAGATGGCGGGGAGGGGGAGACCCAGTACTTC. This sequence encodes CATSRDGGEGETQYF. Complete variable domain (other parts from reference TRBV15 and TRBJ2-5): DAMVIQNPRYQVTQFGKPVTLSCSQTLNHNVMYWYQQKSSQAPKLLFHYYDKDFNNEADTPDNFQSRRPNTSFCFLDIRSPGLGDTAMYLCATSRDGGEGETQYFGPGTRLLVL.

The chain joins TRBV2 to TRBJ2-6; D unresolved. Trimming pared 2 bases from V and 1 base from J, leaving 3 bases between. Germline-derived CDR1 and CDR2 are SNHLY and FYNNEI. The CDR3 spans 14 residues. The CDR3 DNA sequence: TGTGCCAGCAGTGAACGGTCTGGGGCCAACGTCCTGACTTTC. This encodes CASSERSGANVLTF. The whole variable domain, remainder taken from reference TRBV2 and TRBJ2-6, is EPEVTQTPSHQVTQMGQEVILRCVPISNHLYFYWYRQILGQKVEFLVSFYNNEISEKSEIFDDQFSVERPDGSNFTLKIRSTKLEDSAMYFCASSERSGANVLTFGAGSRLTVL.

This clone was found a few times. This chain joins TRBV7-9 and TRBJ2-7; D call uncertain. Germline lookup yields CDR1 SEHNR and CDR2 FQNEAQ (reference sequence). This CDR3 region has 14 residues. The V gene lost 1 base and the J gene lost 2 bases, with 9 bases spanning the gap. Here the CDR3 reads CASSLEMETYEQYF. The CDR3 DNA sequence: TGTGCCAGCAGCTTAGAGATGGAGACCTACGAGCAGTACTTC.

This chain uses TRBV6-5 with TRBJ1-1; 7 bases are a match to TRBD1. There are 14 residues in the CDR3. CDR1 and CDR2 (germline): MNHEY, SVGAGI. V lost 5 bases and J lost 4; bases outside the gene matches: 7. The CDR3 reads CASSKTGPVTEAFF. DNA of the CDR3: TGTGCCAGCAGTAAGACAGGGCCCGTCACTGAAGCTTTCTTT.

The V gene is TRBV7-2, the J gene TRBJ2-5, with 10 bases lining up with TRBD1. Germline assignment: CDR1 SGHTA and CDR2 FQGNSA. The length of the CDR3 is 15 residues. Unmatched junction bases numbered 2, after V lost 0 bases and J lost 4 bases. The CDR3 DNA is TGTGCCAGCAGCTTAGCCTGGACAGGGGGAGAGACCCAGTACTTC. This encodes CASSLAWTGGETQYF.

This chain connects TRBV28 to TRBJ1-2; no firm D call. Germline V gives CDR1 MDHEN, CDR2 SYDVKM. V was shortened by 6 bases and J by 2 bases, with 7 bases between the two germline ends. This CDR3 is built from 12 residues. The CDR3 protein is CASREGNYGYTF. DNA for the CDR3: TGTGCCAGCAGGGAGGGCAACTATGGCTACACCTTC.

In this sample, this clone turned up once. The rearrangement joins TRBV15 to TRBJ2-5; 9 bases are shared with TRBD2. The trim removed 1 base at V and 5 bases at J, leaving 5 bases unmatched. The CDR3 sequence is 15 residues long. Germline-derived CDR1 and CDR2 are LNHNV and YYDKDF (reference sequence). In nucleotides, the CDR3 is TGTGCCACCAGCAGAGTCGGTAGCGGGAGTGAGACCCAGTACTTC. It yields the protein CATSRVGSGSETQYF.

This clone came up once. DNA for the CDR3: TGTGCCACCACCGGAGCGGGAGAGTTTGAGCAGTTCTTC. Translation: CATTGAGEFEQFF. The rearrangement uses TRBV24-1 and TRBJ2-1, with TRBD2 matching 8 bases. The CDR3 consists of 13 residues. V gave up 8 bases and J gave up 9 bases; unmatched junction bases: 8. CDR1 and CDR2 (germline): KGHDR, SFDVKD.

The chain links TRBV6-6 to TRBJ2-1; D not resolved. The V end lost 5 bases, the J end lost 10 bases, and 15 bases lay between the germline ends. The CDR3 totals 13 residues. Germline CDR1 MNHNY, CDR2 SVGAGI (reference sequence). The DNA of the CDR3 is TGTGCCAGCAGTCGAGGTGGGCAAGTCGAGCAGTTCTTC. Amino acids: CASSRGGQVEQFF.

The V and J genes are TRBV7-3 and TRBJ2-3; 7 nucleotides line up with TRBD2. V was clipped by 0 bases and J by 11 bases; unmatched bases: 5. Germline V CDR1 and CDR2: SGHTA, FQGTGA. This CDR3 has 13 amino acids. DNA of the CDR3: TGTGCCAGCAGCTTAACCCCATCGGGGGGGCAGTATTTT. Amino acid sequence: CASSLTPSGGQYF. Using reference TRBV7-3 and TRBJ2-3 for the parts outside the CDR3, the full variable domain is GAGVSQTPSNKVTEKGKYVELRCDPISGHTALYWYRQSLGQGPEFLIYFQGTGAADDSGLPNDRFFAVRPEGSVSTLKIQRTERGDSAVYLCASSLTPSGGQYFGPGTRLTVL.

This chain connects TRBV5-1 to TRBJ2-5; unclear D gene. Trimming removed 4 bases at V and 5 bases at J, with 12 bases between. The CDR3 is made up of 13 amino acids. Germline V gives CDR1 SGHRS, CDR2 YFSETQ. DNA of the CDR3: TGCGCCAGCAGCGCGTTGGAGTTGGAGACCCAGTACTTC. Amino acids: CASSALELETQYF.